This record covers a single T cell receptor (beta chain). Its target is not known. These data belong to a study of T cell clones after liver transplantation. Study outcomes and limitations: Donor-reactive sequences fell more than third party-reactive ones, suggesting partial deletion.

The CDR3 is 12 amino acids. CDR1 and CDR2 from the germline V gene are SGDLS and YYNGEE. Trimming removed 9 bases from V and 6 bases from J, with 10 bases in between. Using immunoSEQ multiplex PCR, the repertoire was profiled, and TCRdb retains in-frame clones only, with some absent. This sample carries around 100,000 clones, about 80% of them seen once, and the ten largest clones take approximately 3%. This material consisted of CD4+ T cells from blood, taken approximately 50 months after liver transplant. The rearrangement uses TRBV9 and TRBJ1-6, with a possible D match to TRBD1 (5 bases). This TCR came from a human patient who received a liver transplant. The graft donor may account for some of the T cells. CDR3 nucleotide sequence: TGTGCCACGGGGACGGTTAATTCACCCCTCCACTTT. Translation: CATGTVNSPLHF. The full variable domain, completed using reference TRBV9 and TRBJ1-6, is DSGVTQTPKHLITATGQRVTLRCSPRSGDLSVYWYQQSLDQGLQFLIQYYNGEERAKGNILERFSAQQFPDLHSELNLSSLELGDSALYFCATGTVNSPLHFGNGTRLTVT.